This TCR beta chain was identified during a study of blood T cell repertoires in COVID-19. The overall study: PBMCs, B-cell-depleted T cells, or T cells provided the cDNA or gDNA that made up the material.

The trim removed 4 bases at V and 7 bases at J, leaving 10 bases unmatched. Germline V lookup: CDR1 MRHNA, CDR2 SNTAGT. This CDR3 comprises 16 residues. TCRdb keeps only in-frame clones here, not all; method: immunoSEQ multiplex PCR. The data contain approximately 50,000 clones, roughly nine tenths of them seen just once; the ten biggest clones take up almost 4%. This sequence joins TRBV6-4 and TRBJ2-1, with 10 bases that match TRBD2. This receptor was taken from a human donor in a cohort sampled during active COVID-19. Sequenced input: peripheral blood. As DNA, the CDR3 is TGTGCCAGCAGTGGTCGGGCTAGCGGGAGTATGAATGAGCAGTTCTTC. Translation gives CASSGRASGSMNEQFF.